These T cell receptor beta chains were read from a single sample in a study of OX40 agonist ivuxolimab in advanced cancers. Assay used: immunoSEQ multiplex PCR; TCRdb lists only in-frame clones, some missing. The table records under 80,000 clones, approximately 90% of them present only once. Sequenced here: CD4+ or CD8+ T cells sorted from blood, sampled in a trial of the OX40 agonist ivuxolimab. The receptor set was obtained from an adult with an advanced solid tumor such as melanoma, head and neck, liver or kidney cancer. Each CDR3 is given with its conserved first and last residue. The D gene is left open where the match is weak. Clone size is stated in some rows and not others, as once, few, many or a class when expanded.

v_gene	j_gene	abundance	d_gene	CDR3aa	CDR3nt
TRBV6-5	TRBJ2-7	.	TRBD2	CASSYSLAGGYEQYF	TGTGCCAGCAGTTACTCTCTAGCGGGGGGCTACGAGCAGTACTTC
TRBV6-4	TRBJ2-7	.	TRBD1	CASRTGFSYEQYF	TGTGCCAGCAGGACAGGGTTCTCCTACGAGCAGTACTTC
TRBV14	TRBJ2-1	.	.	CASSQEFSSVNEQFF	TGTGCCAGCAGCCAAGAGTTCTCTAGCGTGAATGAGCAGTTCTTC
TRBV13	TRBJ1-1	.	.	CASTYGFRSISEAFF	TGTGCCAGCACCTATGGGTTCAGGTCGATTTCTGAAGCTTTCTTT
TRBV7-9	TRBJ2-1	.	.	CASSLDPGLNEQFF	TGTGCCAGCAGCTTAGATCCGGGGTTAAATGAGCAGTTCTTC
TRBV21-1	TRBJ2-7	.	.	CASSIPGQGYHEQYF	TGTGCCAGCAGCATACCGGGACAGGGATACCACGAGCAGTACTTC
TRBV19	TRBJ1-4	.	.	CASSALRNEKLFF	TGTGCCAGTAGTGCTCTTAGGAATGAAAAACTGTTTTTT
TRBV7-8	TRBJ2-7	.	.	CASSSPRDLNYEQYF	TGTGCCAGCAGCTCTCCCCGGGACCTAAACTACGAGCAGTACTTC
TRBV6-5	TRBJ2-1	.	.	CASSKGDYSYNEQFF	TGTGCCAGCAGCAAGGGGGACTACTCCTACAATGAGCAGTTCTTC
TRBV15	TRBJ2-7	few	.	CATSRDGDYEQYF	TGTGCCACCAGCCGGGACGGAGACTACGAGCAGTACTTC